The 16 T cell receptor beta chains in this list originate from one sample, sequenced in a study of T-cell reconstitution after alpha-beta-depleted transplantation in children. Unique molecular identifiers were incorporated during preparation of the TCRbeta library. One entry per CDR3 protein results from TCRdb running MiXCR on the PCR reads. The sample has 100,000 to 120,000 distinct CDR3 sequences; about 6.4% are singletons. The material was PBMCs, mostly from graft donor cells, obtained 360 days after TCRalphabeta/CD19-depleted stem cell transplant. These TCRs come from a male patient between 2 and 15 years old who had a stem cell transplant for acute lymphoblastic leukemia, so the T cells may come from the graft donor.

The chain employs TRBV20-1 and TRBJ2-7, with D tentatively TRBD2 (5 bases). The CDR3 is made up of 14 amino acids. Trimming took 6 bases from V and 2 from J, leaving 17 bases between them. Germline loops: CDR1 DFQATT, CDR2 SNEGSKA (reference sequence). The CDR3 DNA is TGCAGTGCCCGACCAACAGCGGCCCCCTACGAGCAGTACTTC. It codes for CSARPTAAPYEQYF.

This clonotype occurred a few times. This chain uses TRBV9 with TRBJ2-1; 12 positions agree with TRBD2. Germline V CDR1 and CDR2: SGDLS, YYNGEE. CDR3 size: 15 residues. V lost 3 bases, J lost 5 bases, and 3 bases stayed unmatched. DNA for the CDR3: TGTGCCAGCAGCGGGGGACTAGCGGGCGACAATGAGCAGTTCTTC. Translated: CASSGGLAGDNEQFF.

This clonotype showed up many times. This chain links TRBV28 with TRBJ2-1, with no clear D. V was pared by 6 bases and J by 8 bases, with 11 bases between. CDR1 MDHEN and CDR2 SYDVKM come from the germline V gene. The CDR3 length is 12 residues. CDR3 sequence reads: CASRDIGYEQFF. Written as DNA, the CDR3 is TGTGCCAGCAGAGACATAGGCTATGAGCAGTTCTTC.

Points on this clonotype: This could be a read error, since a much larger clone is one nucleotide away. V is TRBV9 and J is TRBJ2-1; D is perhaps TRBD2 (6 bases). The CDR3 runs to 16 residues. Germline V CDR1 and CDR2: SGDLS, YYNGEE. CDR3 DNA: TGTCCCAGCAGCCCCGGAAGCGGGCGCTCCTACAATGAGCAGTTCTTC. Protein product: CPSSPGSGRSYNEQFF.

The DNA of the CDR3 is TGTGCCGGAAGGGCAAGTGGAACCTACGAGCAGTACTTC. As protein: CAGRASGTYEQYF. The V call is TRBV30, the J call TRBJ2-7, with D unresolved. This CDR3 has 13 amino acids. Germline V gives CDR1 GTSNPN, CDR2 SVGIG (reference sequence). V lost 8 bases and J 2 bases, leaving 16 bases between the germline ends.

This clonotype showed up just a few times. The rearrangement joins TRBV18 to TRBJ2-1; unclear D gene. V dropped 0 bases and J dropped 9 bases, with 9 bases sitting between them. CDR3 size: 13 residues. Per germline, CDR1 KGHSH and CDR2 LQKENI. Written as DNA, the CDR3 is TGTGCCAGCTCACCACCGGTCAGTACTGAGCAGTTCTTC. The encoded protein is CASSPPVSTEQFF. The entire variable domain, with the rest obtained from reference TRBV18 and TRBJ2-1, is as follows: NAGVMQNPRHLVRRRGQEARLRCSPMKGHSHVYWYRQLPEEGLKFMVYLQKENIIDESGMPKERFSAEFPKEGPSILRIQQVVRGDSAAYFCASSPPVSTEQFFGPGTRLTVL.

This clonotype has only a few counts. The rearrangement links TRBV10-3 to TRBJ1-3, with 7 positions matching TRBD1. Germline CDR1 and CDR2: ENHRY and SYGVKD. The CDR3 consists of 14 residues. V shed 10 bases and J 1 base; nucleotides not matched to a gene: 7. The CDR3 coding sequence is TGTGCCAGCGGGACAGTCCGATCTGGAAACACCATATATTTT. Translating it yields CASGTVRSGNTIYF.

This clonotype was found many times. The chain is built from TRBV27 and TRBJ1-1; tentatively, D is TRBD1 (5 bases). The CDR3 length is 14 residues. Germline loops: CDR1 MNHEY, CDR2 SMNVEV (reference sequence). Trimming took off 5 bases at V and 1 base at J, with 11 bases between the two ends. CDR3 in DNA: TGTGCCAGCAGTACGGGACCTGGGAACACTGAAGCTTTCTTT. Translating it yields CASSTGPGNTEAFF.

This clonotype was seen a handful of times. V usage is TRBV4-2 and J usage is TRBJ2-7, with D tentatively TRBD1 or TRBD2 (5 bases each). V shed 1 base and J shed 5 bases, with 6 bases lying between them. The CDR3 has 12 residues. CDR1 is LGHNA, CDR2 YNFKEQ, per germline. In nucleotides, the CDR3 is TGTGCCAGCAGCCAAGGGGACCACGAGCAGTACTTC. Its translation: CASSQGDHEQYF.

This clonotype was observed at least ten times. V gene TRBV10-3 combines with J gene TRBJ2-6; 9 bases match TRBD1. This CDR3 has 18 residues. Germline V gene data show CDR1 as ENHRY and CDR2 as SYGVKD. V lost 5 bases and J lost 0; bases outside the gene matches: 8. CDR3 in DNA: TGTGCCATCAGTCGAGGACAGGGGACTGCCTCTGGGGCCAACGTCCTGACTTTC. Protein: CAISRGQGTASGANVLTF.

This rearrangement joins TRBV7-6 to TRBJ2-5; D unclear. Germline V gene lookup returns CDR1 SGHVS and CDR2 FNYEAQ. The CDR3 is 12 amino acids. V lost 7 bases, J lost 3 bases, and 9 bases lay in between. The CDR3: CASTPLEETQYF. CDR3 DNA: TGTGCCAGCACCCCGCTTGAAGAGACCCAGTACTTC. The entire variable domain, with the rest obtained from reference TRBV7-6 and TRBJ2-5, is as follows: GAGVSQSPRYKVTKRGQDVALRCDPISGHVSLYWYRQALGQGPEFLTYFNYEAQQDKSGLPNDRFSAERPEGSISTLTIQRTEQRDSAMYRCASTPLEETQYFGPGTRLLVL.

Turning to this clonotype: Possible read error: a much larger clone is one base away. J is TRBJ2-1 and V is TRBV11-2; 9 positions agree with TRBD2. The germline V gene encodes CDR1 SGHAT and CDR2 FQNNGV. Losses at the gene ends were 4 bases for V and 6 bases for J; bases not matched to a gene: 10. This CDR3 is built from 16 residues. The DNA for the CDR3 is TGTGCCAGCAGCTACCATAGCGGGGGAGGTGGCAATGAGCAGTTCTTC. This sequence encodes CASSYHSGGGGNEQFF.

This clonotype was seen repeatedly, ten times or more. J is TRBJ2-7 and V is TRBV9; D is uncertain. This CDR3 contains 15 residues. Germline values: CDR1 SGDLS, CDR2 YYNGEE. V was cut by 4 bases and J by 1 base, with 15 bases left in between. CDR3 in DNA: TGTGCCAGCAGCCCTGGCCCGTTACGGTCCTACGAGCAGTACTTC. The encoded protein is CASSPGPLRSYEQYF.

This clonotype occurred many times. This chain joins TRBV4-3 and TRBJ2-3, with 8 bases that match TRBD2. Germline V lookup: CDR1 LGHNA, CDR2 YSLEER. This CDR3 region has 15 residues. The trim removed 1 base at V and 0 bases at J, leaving 0 bases unmatched. CDR3 region: CASSQASGSTDTQYF. Written as DNA, the CDR3 is TGCGCCAGCAGCCAAGCTAGCGGGAGCACAGATACGCAGTATTTT.

This clonotype has ten or more counts. The chain joins TRBV6-1 to TRBJ2-1, with 11 bases matching TRBD2. CDR1 and CDR2 (germline): MNHNS, SASEGT. This CDR3 is built from 19 residues. V shed 9 bases, J shed 0 bases, and the junction held 16 bases outside the gene matches. CDR3 sequence: CASSSSGTSGSRSYNEQFF. As DNA, the CDR3 is TGTGCCAGTTCGTCCTCCGGGACTAGCGGTTCCCGCTCCTACAATGAGCAGTTCTTC.

This clonotype was found many times. The V and J genes are TRBV29-1 and TRBJ2-7, with TRBD2 as a possible D gene (7 bases). The CDR3 length is 15 residues. Per the germline V gene, CDR1 is SQVTM and CDR2 is ANQGSEA. V gave up 5 bases and J gave up 0 bases, with 17 bases separating them. The CDR3 DNA reads as TGCAGCGTTTTGGGGGGGGCCGCGACCTCCTACGAGCAGTACTTC. It specifies CSVLGGAATSYEQYF.